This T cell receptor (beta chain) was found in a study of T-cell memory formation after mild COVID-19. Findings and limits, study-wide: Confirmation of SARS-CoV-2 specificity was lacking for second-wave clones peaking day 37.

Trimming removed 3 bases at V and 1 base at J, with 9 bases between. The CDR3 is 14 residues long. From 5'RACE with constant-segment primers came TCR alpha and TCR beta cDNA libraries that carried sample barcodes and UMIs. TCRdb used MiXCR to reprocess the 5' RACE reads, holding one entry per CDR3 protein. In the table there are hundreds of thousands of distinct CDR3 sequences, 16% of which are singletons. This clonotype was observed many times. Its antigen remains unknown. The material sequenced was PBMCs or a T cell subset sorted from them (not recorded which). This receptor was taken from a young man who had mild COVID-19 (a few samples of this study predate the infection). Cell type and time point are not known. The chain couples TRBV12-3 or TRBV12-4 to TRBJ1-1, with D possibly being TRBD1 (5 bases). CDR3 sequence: CASSFRGTNTEAFF. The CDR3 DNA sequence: TGTGCCAGCAGTTTTCGGGGGACGAACACTGAAGCTTTCTTT.